Listed here are 24 T cell receptor beta chains from one sample, sequenced in a study of vaccination and CD4 T cells after COVID-19. An Oncomine TCR Beta short-read assay was used to sequence the DNA from cultured CD4+ T cells. TCRdb redid the calling of the PCR reads with MiXCR, one entry per CDR3 protein. The data contain under 25,000 distinct CDR3 sequences, around 54% of them seen just once; the ten biggest clones take up 2.8%. Their antigen targets remain unknown. Treatment meaning: approximately 9-day PBMC culture with coronavirus spike peptide pools or control peptides (ViraFEST assay). The sample was CD4+ T cells from blood, cultured in vitro. All receptors derive from a human donor who had recovered from COVID-19.

The sample holds one count of this clonotype. The chain carries TRBV2 and TRBJ1-3; 8 bases are a match to TRBD1. The V gene end was trimmed by 5 bases and the J gene end by 3 bases; junction bases not matched to a gene: 6. The germline CDR1 and CDR2 sequences are SNHLY and FYNNEI. CDR3 size: 15 residues. This CDR3 reads CASSNRQGSGNTIYF. CDR3 coding DNA: TGTGCCAGCAGTAACAGACAGGGGAGTGGAAACACCATATATTTT.

The V call is TRBV11-3, the J call TRBJ2-1, with D uncertain. The ends were cut back, 8 bases at V and 0 bases at J, with 14 bases in the middle. The CDR3 covers 15 residues. Germline loops: CDR1 SGHNT, CDR2 YENEEA. This CDR3 reads CASGASRGSYNEQFF. CDR3 DNA: TGTGCCAGCGGAGCGTCTCGAGGCTCCTACAATGAGCAGTTCTTC.

The rearrangement uses TRBV7-2 and TRBJ2-7, with D hard to call. The CDR3 has 15 residues. The germline gives CDR1 SGHTA, CDR2 FQGNSA. V was pared by 8 bases and J by 3 bases, with 20 bases between. The DNA of the CDR3 is TGTGCCAGCCGGCTTCGGGCAGCCGATTTCTACGAGCAGTACTTC. It translates to CASRLRAADFYEQYF.

The rearrangement joins TRBV19 to TRBJ1-2, with D possibly TRBD1 on 5 matching bases. The CDR3 length is 14 residues. The V end lost 6 bases, the J end lost 8 bases, and 19 bases lay between the germline ends. The germline CDR1 and CDR2 sequences are LNHDA and SQIVND (reference sequence). CDR3 DNA sequence: TGTGCCAGTAGGTTTGACATCAGGGATAACGGCTACACCTTC. It translates to CASRFDIRDNGYTF. Looking up the rest from reference TRBV19 and TRBJ1-2 gives the full variable domain: DGGITQSPKYLFRKEGQNVTLSCEQNLNHDAMYWYRQDPGQGLRLIYYSQIVNDFQKGDIAEGYSVSREKKESFPLTVTSAQKNPTAFYLCASRFDIRDNGYTFGSGTRLTVV.

This chain links TRBV6-1 with TRBJ2-1; 9 bases are shared with TRBD2. The CDR3 extends over 15 amino acids. V lost 6 bases, J lost 6 bases, and 9 bases stayed unmatched. Germline values: CDR1 MNHNS, CDR2 SASEGT. The DNA for the CDR3 is TGTGCCAGCAGGGGCGGGAGGGCTGTCGTCAATGAGCAGTTCTTC. Protein sequence: CASRGGRAVVNEQFF.

This clonotype was counted a few times. The chain has TRBV27 and TRBJ2-2, with TRBD1 matching 7 bases. Germline assignment: CDR1 MNHEY and CDR2 SMNVEV (reference sequence). The CDR3 covers 14 residues. The V and J ends lost 6 bases and 4 bases, in that order; junction bases with no gene match: 5. The CDR3 region is CASRSGGITGELFF. The CDR3 coding sequence is TGTGCCAGCAGATCAGGGGGTATCACCGGGGAGCTGTTTTTT.

The chain combines TRBV2 with TRBJ2-7; 12 bases fit TRBD2. The CDR3 length is 18 residues. J gave up 4 bases and V 3 bases, and 13 bases lay outside the gene matches. Germline CDR1 is SNHLY and CDR2 is FYNNEI. The CDR3 here is CASSDAASGRAIGYEQYF. The CDR3 nucleotides are TGTGCCAGCAGTGATGCGGCTAGCGGGAGGGCCATCGGGTACGAGCAGTACTTC.

The gene calls are TRBV19 and TRBJ2-7; the match to TRBD2 covers 11 bases. The CDR3 loop spans 15 amino acids. The germline V gene encodes CDR1 LNHDA and CDR2 SQIVND (reference sequence). Trimming cost V 5 bases and J 4 bases; bases outside gene matches: 7. The CDR3 reads CASSVRLAGNYEQYF. DNA for the CDR3: TGTGCCAGTAGTGTACGACTAGCGGGGAATTACGAGCAGTACTTC.

This clonotype was observed a handful of times. This chain connects TRBV6-1 to TRBJ2-7, with D hard to call. This CDR3 is 14 amino acids long. CDR1 MNHNS and CDR2 SASEGT come from the germline V gene. V was clipped by 7 bases and J by 2 bases, with 15 bases between them. The CDR3 is CASIGQPSAYEQYF. DNA of the CDR3: TGTGCCAGCATAGGGCAGCCGTCCGCCTACGAGCAGTACTTC.

The chain employs TRBV7-3 and TRBJ2-7; 11 nucleotides agree with TRBD1. CDR1 and CDR2 from the germline V gene are SGHTA and FQGTGA. V gave up 6 bases and J gave up 6 bases; unmatched junction bases: 7. This CDR3 spans 14 amino acids. The CDR3 sequence is CASSLKGTGGEQYF. The CDR3, as DNA: TGTGCCAGCAGTCTCAAGGGGACAGGGGGCGAGCAGTACTTC.

The chain couples TRBV2 to TRBJ2-1; D unresolved. The CDR3 extends over 13 amino acids. Between the trimmed V and J ends, which lost 3 bases and 5 bases, there was a span of 8 bases. The germline CDR1 and CDR2 sequences are SNHLY and FYNNEI. In DNA, the CDR3 is TGTGCCAGCAGTGACCGGCAGAACAATGAGCAGTTCTTC. Translation gives CASSDRQNNEQFF.

The V gene is TRBV29-1, the J gene TRBJ2-3, with 12 bases lining up with TRBD2. CDR1 and CDR2 from the germline V gene are SQVTM and ANQGSEA. CDR3 length: 14 amino acids. With V trimmed by 4 bases and J by 3 bases, 2 bases remained unmatched. The CDR3 loop is CSVVLAGGTDTQYF. The CDR3 DNA follows: TGCAGCGTTGTCCTAGCGGGAGGGACAGATACGCAGTATTTT.

The rearrangement joins TRBV12-3 or TRBV12-4 to TRBJ2-2; D remains ambiguous. This CDR3 is 14 amino acids long. The V end was cut by 7 bases, the J end by 1 base, with 10 bases between. In nucleotides, the CDR3 is TGTGCCAGCACACAGAAACTGAACACCGGGGAGCTGTTTTTT. Residues: CASTQKLNTGELFF.

This clonotype appeared a few times. This chain links TRBV7-9 with TRBJ2-7, with a weak D call TRBD2 (6 bases). Germline V gene sequence: CDR1 SEHNR, CDR2 FQNEAQ (reference sequence). The V and J ends lost 7 bases and 0 bases respectively, with 16 bases between them. The CDR3 runs 15 residues. For the CDR3, the DNA is TGTGCCAGCACCTCGGGGGTTAGCCTCTCCTACGAGCAGTACTTC. Protein sequence: CASTSGVSLSYEQYF.

J is TRBJ1-2 and V is TRBV19; perhaps TRBD1 as D (6 bases). This CDR3 comprises 15 residues. Trimming took 7 bases from V and 2 from J, leaving 17 bases between them. In germline, CDR1 is LNHDA, CDR2 SQIVND (reference sequence). CDR3 sequence: CASIPRQGQNYGYTF. The CDR3 bases are TGTGCCAGTATACCACGGCAGGGGCAGAACTATGGCTACACCTTC.

This chain joins TRBV6-1 and TRBJ1-5, with 8 bases lining up with TRBD1. This CDR3 spans 14 amino acids. Germline CDR1 reads MNHNS; CDR2 reads SASEGT. The junction had 7 bases not matched to a gene; V was cut back by 11 bases and J by 1 base. This chain's CDR3 is CAVGQGLSNQPQHF. The CDR3 nucleotides read TGTGCCGTCGGACAGGGATTGAGCAATCAGCCCCAGCATTTT.

The rearrangement links TRBV6-1 to TRBJ1-1; the D gene is possibly TRBD1 (5 bases). CDR3 length equals 10 residues. Germline V gene data show CDR1 as MNHNS and CDR2 as SASEGT. Deletions cut 10 bases from V and 10 bases from J, with 13 bases between. CDR3 protein: CATFRGVAFF. CDR3 bases: TGTGCCACTTTTAGGGGAGTAGCTTTCTTT.

This clonotype was counted a few times. This chain connects TRBV30 to TRBJ1-2, with 7 bases matching TRBD1. Germline trimming cut 0 bases from V and 6 bases from J; bases unmatched to any gene: 4. Looked up from germline, CDR1 is GTSNPN and CDR2 is SVGIG (reference sequence). The CDR3 is 13 amino acids. CDR3 region: CAWSVKGANGYTF. CDR3 in DNA: TGTGCCTGGAGTGTGAAGGGGGCGAATGGCTACACCTTC.

This clonotype was seen more than once but under ten times. The chain links TRBV28 to TRBJ1-5; D not certain. V gave up 2 bases and J gave up 5 bases, with 7 bases separating them. Looked up from germline, CDR1 is MDHEN and CDR2 is SYDVKM. CDR3 length equals 13 residues. CDR3 sequence reads: CASSLIDYQPQHF. CDR3 sequence (DNA): TGTGCCAGCAGTTTAATTGACTATCAGCCCCAGCATTTT.

This clonotype occurred a few times. The chain links TRBV20-1 to TRBJ2-3; 9 nucleotides align to TRBD2. The CDR3 loop spans 16 amino acids. Germline V gene lookup returns CDR1 DFQATT and CDR2 SNEGSKA (reference sequence). V dropped 0 bases and J dropped 2; count of bases not matched to a gene: 6. For the CDR3, the DNA is TGCAGTGCTAGAGATGCTAGCGGGGCGAACACAGATACGCAGTATTTT. Protein: CSARDASGANTDTQYF.

This clonotype was recorded a few times. The V call is TRBV18, the J call TRBJ1-2; unclear D gene. V lost 3 bases and J 2 bases, leaving 10 bases between the germline ends. This CDR3 is 14 amino acids long. From germline, CDR1 is KGHSH and CDR2 LQKENI. CDR3 region: CASSPTAGNYGYTF. The CDR3 DNA reads as TGTGCCAGCTCACCCACGGCGGGCAACTATGGCTACACCTTC.

This clonotype was seen a handful of times. The chain is built from TRBV7-3 and TRBJ1-1; unclear D gene. The CDR3 length is 13 residues. Trimming took off 3 bases at V and 4 bases at J, with 9 bases between the two ends. CDR1 is SGHTA and CDR2 is FQGTGA in the germline V gene. CDR3 sequence reads: CASSFDRGTEAFF. Written as DNA, the CDR3 is TGTGCCAGCAGCTTCGACCGGGGCACTGAAGCTTTCTTT.

This chain connects TRBV7-2 to TRBJ2-2; possible D gene TRBD1, 7 bases. V lost 7 bases and J 8 bases, leaving 20 bases between the germline ends. Germline CDR1 is SGHTA and CDR2 is FQGNSA. CDR3 length: 15 amino acids. The CDR3 DNA follows: TGTGCCAGCAAAAATTCAAGGCAGGGGGGAGGGGAGCTGTTTTTT. This translates into CASKNSRQGGGELFF.

CDR3 DNA sequence: TGCAGTGCCACGCGACCCGACAGAGCCTACGAGCAGTACTTC. Translated: CSATRPDRAYEQYF. The J gene is TRBJ2-7, the V gene TRBV20-1, with a weak D call TRBD1 (5 bases). Deletions cut 6 bases from V and 2 bases from J, with 17 bases between. Germline loops: CDR1 DFQATT, CDR2 SNEGSKA (reference sequence). The CDR3 is 14 amino acids.